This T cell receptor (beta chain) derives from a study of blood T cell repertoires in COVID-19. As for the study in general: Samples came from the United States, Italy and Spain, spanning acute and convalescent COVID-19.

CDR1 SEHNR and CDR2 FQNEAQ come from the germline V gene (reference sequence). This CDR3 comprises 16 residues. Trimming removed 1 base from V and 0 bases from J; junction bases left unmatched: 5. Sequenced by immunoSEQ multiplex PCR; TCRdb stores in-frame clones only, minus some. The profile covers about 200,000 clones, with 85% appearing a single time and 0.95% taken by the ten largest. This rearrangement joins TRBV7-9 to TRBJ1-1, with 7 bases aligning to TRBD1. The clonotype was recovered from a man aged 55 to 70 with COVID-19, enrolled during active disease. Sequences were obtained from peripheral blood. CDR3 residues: CASSLGGRGMNTEAFF. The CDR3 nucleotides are TGTGCCAGCAGCTTAGGTGGCAGGGGGATGAACACTGAAGCTTTCTTT.